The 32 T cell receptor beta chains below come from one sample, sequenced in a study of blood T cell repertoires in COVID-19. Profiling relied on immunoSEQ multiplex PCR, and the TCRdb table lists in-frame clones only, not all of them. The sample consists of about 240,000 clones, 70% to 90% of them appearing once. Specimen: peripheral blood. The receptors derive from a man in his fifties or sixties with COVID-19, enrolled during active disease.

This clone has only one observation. Here the CDR3 reads CAWSVLRAGEQYF. The DNA of the CDR3 is TGTGCCTGGAGTGTACTGAGGGCGGGCGAGCAGTACTTC. The V and J genes are TRBV30 and TRBJ2-7; D might be TRBD2 (5 bases). With 0 bases removed from V and 6 bases from J, the gap between germline ends came to 12 bases. Germline CDR1 and CDR2: GTSNPN and SVGIG (reference sequence). The CDR3 has 13 amino acids.

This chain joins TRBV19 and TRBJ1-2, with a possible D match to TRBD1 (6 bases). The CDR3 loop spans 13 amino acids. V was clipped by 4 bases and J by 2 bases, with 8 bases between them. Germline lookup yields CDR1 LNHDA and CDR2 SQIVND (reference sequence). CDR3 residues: CASSKTGNYGYTF. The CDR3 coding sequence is TGTGCCAGTAGTAAAACAGGGAACTATGGCTACACCTTC.

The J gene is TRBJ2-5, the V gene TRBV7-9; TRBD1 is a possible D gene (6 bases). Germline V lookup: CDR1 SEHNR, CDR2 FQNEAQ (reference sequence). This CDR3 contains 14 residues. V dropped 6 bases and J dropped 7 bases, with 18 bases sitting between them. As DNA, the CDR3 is TGTGCCAGCAGTTCGGACAGAGCCCCTGGGACCCAGTACTTC. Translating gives CASSSDRAPGTQYF.

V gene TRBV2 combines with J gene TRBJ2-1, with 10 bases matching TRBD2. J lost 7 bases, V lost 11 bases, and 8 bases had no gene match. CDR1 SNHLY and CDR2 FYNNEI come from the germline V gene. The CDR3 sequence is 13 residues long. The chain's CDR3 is CAQLAGFTNEQFF. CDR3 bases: TGTGCCCAACTAGCGGGGTTCACTAATGAGCAGTTCTTC. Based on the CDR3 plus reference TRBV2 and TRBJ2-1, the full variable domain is EPEVTQTPSHQVTQMGQEVILRCVPISNHLYFYWYRQILGQKVEFLVSFYNNEISEKSEIFDDQFSVERPDGSNFTLKIRSTKLEDSAMYFCAQLAGFTNEQFFGPGTRLTVL.

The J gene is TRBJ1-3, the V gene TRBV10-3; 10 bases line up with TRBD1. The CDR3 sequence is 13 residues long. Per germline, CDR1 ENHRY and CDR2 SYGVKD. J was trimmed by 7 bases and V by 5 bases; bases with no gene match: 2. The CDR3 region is CAISTTGGNTIYF. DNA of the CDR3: TGTGCCATCAGTACGACAGGGGGCAACACCATATATTTT.

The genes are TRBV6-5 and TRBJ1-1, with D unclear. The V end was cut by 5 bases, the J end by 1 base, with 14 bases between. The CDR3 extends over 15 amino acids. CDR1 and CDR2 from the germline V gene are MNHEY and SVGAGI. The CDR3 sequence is CASSPNQVRNTEAFF. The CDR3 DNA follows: TGTGCCAGCAGTCCAAATCAGGTTCGGAACACTGAAGCTTTCTTT.

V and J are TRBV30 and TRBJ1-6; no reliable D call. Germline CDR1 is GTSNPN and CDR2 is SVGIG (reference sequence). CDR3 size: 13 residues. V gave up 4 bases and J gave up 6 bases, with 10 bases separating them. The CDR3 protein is CAWTAQINSPLHF. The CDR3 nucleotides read TGTGCCTGGACAGCACAGATTAATTCACCCCTCCACTTT.

CDR3 sequence reads: CASSQDPDGNSGANVLTF. CDR3 sequence (DNA): TGCGCCAGCAGCCAAGACCCAGACGGGAACTCTGGGGCCAACGTCCTGACTTTC. The chain carries TRBV4-3 and TRBJ2-6; D possibly corresponds to TRBD2 (5 bases). The CDR3 has 18 residues. Trimming removed 0 bases from V and 0 bases from J, with 12 bases in between. The germline V gene has CDR1 LGHNA and CDR2 YSLEER.

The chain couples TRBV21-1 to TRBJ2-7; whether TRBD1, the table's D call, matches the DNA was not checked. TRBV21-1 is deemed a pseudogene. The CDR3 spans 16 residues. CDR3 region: CASSKGQGTNSYEQYF. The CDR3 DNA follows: TGTGCCAGCAGCAAAGGACAGGGGACAAACTCCTACGAGCAGTACTTC.

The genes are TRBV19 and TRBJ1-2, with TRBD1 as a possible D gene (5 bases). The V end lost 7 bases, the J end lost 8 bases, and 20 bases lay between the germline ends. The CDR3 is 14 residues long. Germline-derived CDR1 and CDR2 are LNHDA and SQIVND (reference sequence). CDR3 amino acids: CASTASGGRNGYTF. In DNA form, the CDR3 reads TGTGCCAGTACCGCCTCCGGGGGTCGGAACGGCTACACCTTC.

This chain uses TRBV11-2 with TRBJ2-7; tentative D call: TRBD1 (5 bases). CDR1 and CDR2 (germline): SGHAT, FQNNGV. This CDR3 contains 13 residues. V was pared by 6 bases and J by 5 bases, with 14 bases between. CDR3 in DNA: TGTGCCAGCAGAAATGCATGGGGCCACGAGCAGTACTTC. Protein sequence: CASRNAWGHEQYF.

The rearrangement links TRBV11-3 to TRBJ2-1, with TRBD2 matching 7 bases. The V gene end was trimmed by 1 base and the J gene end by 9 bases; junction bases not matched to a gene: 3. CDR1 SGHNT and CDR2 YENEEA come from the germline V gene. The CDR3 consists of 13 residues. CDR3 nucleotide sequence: TGTGCCAGCAGCTTAGCGGGGGGAGCTGAGCAGTTCTTC. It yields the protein CASSLAGGAEQFF.

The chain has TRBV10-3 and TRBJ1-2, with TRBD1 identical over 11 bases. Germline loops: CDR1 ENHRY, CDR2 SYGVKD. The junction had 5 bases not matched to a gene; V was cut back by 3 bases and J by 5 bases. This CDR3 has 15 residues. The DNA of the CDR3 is TGTGCCATCAGTGAACCGGACAGGGGGCGTTATGGCTACACCTTC. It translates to CAISEPDRGRYGYTF.

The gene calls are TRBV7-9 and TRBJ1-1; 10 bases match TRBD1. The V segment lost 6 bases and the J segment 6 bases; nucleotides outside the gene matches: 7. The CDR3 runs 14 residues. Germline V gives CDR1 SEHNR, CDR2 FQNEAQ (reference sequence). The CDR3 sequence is CASSWDRGLAEAFF. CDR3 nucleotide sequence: TGTGCCAGCAGTTGGGACAGGGGTTTGGCTGAAGCTTTCTTT.

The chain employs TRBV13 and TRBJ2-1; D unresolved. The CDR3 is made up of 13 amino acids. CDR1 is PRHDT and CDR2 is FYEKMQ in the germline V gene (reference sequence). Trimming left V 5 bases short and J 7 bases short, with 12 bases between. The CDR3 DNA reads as TGTGCCAGCAGCCCAAGAGGCTTGAATGAGCAGTTCTTC. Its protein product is CASSPRGLNEQFF. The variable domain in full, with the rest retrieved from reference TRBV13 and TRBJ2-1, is AAGVIQSPRHLIKEKRETATLKCYPIPRHDTVYWYQQGPGQDPQFLISFYEKMQSDKGSIPDRFSAQQFSDYHSELNMSSLELGDSALYFCASSPRGLNEQFFGPGTRLTVL.

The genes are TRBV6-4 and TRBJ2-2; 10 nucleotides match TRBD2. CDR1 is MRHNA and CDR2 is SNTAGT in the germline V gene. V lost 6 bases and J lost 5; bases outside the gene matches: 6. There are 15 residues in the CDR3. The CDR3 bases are TGTGCCAGCAGCTCTAGCGGGGGATCAACCGGGGAGCTGTTTTTT. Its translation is CASSSSGGSTGELFF.

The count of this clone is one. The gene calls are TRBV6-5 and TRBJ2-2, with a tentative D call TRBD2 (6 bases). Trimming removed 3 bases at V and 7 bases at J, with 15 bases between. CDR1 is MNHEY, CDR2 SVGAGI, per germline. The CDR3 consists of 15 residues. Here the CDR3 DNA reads TGTGCCAGCAGTTATGCCGGGACCGGGGGCGGGGAGCTGTTTTTT. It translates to CASSYAGTGGGELFF.

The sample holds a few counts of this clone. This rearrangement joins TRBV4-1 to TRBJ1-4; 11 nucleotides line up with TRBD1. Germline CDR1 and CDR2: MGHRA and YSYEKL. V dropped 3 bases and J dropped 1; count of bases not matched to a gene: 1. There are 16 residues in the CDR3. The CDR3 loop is CASSQGTGGTNEKLFF. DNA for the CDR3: TGCGCCAGCAGCCAGGGGACAGGGGGAACTAATGAAAAACTGTTTTTT.

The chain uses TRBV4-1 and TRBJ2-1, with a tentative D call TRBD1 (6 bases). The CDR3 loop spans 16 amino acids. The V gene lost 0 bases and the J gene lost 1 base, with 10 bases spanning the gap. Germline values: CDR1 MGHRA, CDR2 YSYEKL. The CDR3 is CASSQDMDSSYNEQFF. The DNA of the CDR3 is TGCGCCAGCAGCCAAGATATGGACAGTTCCTACAATGAGCAGTTCTTC.

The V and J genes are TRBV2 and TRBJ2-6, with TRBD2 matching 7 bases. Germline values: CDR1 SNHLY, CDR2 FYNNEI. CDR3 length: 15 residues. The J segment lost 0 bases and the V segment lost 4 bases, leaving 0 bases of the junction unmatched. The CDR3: CASSGGSSGANVLTF. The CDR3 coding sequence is TGTGCCAGCAGTGGCGGGAGCTCTGGGGCCAACGTCCTGACTTTC.

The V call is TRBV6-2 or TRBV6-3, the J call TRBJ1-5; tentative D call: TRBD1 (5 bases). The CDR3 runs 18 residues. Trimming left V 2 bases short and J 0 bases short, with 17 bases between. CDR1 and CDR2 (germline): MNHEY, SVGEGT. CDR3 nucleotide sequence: TGTGCCAGCAGTTACCCCGGGGGAGGCGGGCTTAGCAATCAGCCCCAGCATTTT. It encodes CASSYPGGGGLSNQPQHF.

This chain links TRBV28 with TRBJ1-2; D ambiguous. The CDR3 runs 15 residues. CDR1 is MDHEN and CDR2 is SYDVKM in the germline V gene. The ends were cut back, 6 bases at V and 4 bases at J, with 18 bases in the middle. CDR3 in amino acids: CASSSGAIGVYGYTF. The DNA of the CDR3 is TGTGCCAGCAGCTCGGGTGCGATCGGGGTCTATGGCTACACCTTC.

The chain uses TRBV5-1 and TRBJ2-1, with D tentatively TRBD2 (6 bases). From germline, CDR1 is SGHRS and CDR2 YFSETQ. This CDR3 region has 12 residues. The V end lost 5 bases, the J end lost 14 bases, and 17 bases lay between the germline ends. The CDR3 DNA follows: TGCGCCAGCAGTTTTGAAGGAGGGTTGGAGTTCTTC. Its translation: CASSFEGGLEFF.

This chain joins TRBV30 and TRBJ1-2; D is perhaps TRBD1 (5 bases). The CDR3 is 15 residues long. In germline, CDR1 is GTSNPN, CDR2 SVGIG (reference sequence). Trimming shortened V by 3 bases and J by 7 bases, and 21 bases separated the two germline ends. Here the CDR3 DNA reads TGTGCCTGGAGCTCTAGAACGGCGGGACCTGCTGGCTACACCTTC. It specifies CAWSSRTAGPAGYTF.

The CDR3 nucleotides read TGCAGCACTCTAAGGGCGAAGCAGGGAGCTTTCTTT. As protein: CSTLRAKQGAFF. The chain joins TRBV29-1 to TRBJ1-1; D might be TRBD1 (5 bases). The length of the CDR3 is 12 residues. V lost 8 bases to trimming and J lost 10 bases, with 20 bases between them. Per the germline V gene, CDR1 is SQVTM and CDR2 is ANQGSEA. Full variable domain (remainder filled in from reference TRBV29-1 and TRBJ1-1): SAVISQKPSRDICQRGTSLTIQCQVDSQVTMMFWYRQQPGQSLTLIATANQGSEATYESGFVIDKFPISRPNLTFSTLTVSNMSPEDSSIYLCSTLRAKQGAFFGQGTRLTVV.

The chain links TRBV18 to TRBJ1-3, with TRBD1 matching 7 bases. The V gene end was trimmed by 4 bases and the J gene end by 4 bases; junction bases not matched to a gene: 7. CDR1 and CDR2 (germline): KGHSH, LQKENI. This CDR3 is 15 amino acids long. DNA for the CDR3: TGTGCCAGCTCACAACCAATGGGACAGGGAAACACCATATATTTT. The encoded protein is CASSQPMGQGNTIYF.

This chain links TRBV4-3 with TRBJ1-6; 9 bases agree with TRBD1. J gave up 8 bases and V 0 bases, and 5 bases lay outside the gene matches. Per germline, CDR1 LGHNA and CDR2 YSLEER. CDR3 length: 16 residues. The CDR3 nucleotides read TGCGCCAGCAGCCAAGATATGGGGACAGGGTATTCACCCCTCCACTTT. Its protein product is CASSQDMGTGYSPLHF.

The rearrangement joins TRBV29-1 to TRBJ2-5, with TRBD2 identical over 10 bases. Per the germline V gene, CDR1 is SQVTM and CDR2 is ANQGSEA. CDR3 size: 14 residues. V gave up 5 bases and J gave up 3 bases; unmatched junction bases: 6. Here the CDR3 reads CSVTVTSGEETQYF. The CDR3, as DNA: TGCAGCGTTACCGTAACTAGCGGGGAAGAGACCCAGTACTTC.

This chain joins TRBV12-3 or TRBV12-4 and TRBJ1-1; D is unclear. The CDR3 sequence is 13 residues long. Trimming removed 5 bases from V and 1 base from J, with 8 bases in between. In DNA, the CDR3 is TGTGCCAGCAGTGTTACATCGAACACTGAAGCTTTCTTT. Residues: CASSVTSNTEAFF.

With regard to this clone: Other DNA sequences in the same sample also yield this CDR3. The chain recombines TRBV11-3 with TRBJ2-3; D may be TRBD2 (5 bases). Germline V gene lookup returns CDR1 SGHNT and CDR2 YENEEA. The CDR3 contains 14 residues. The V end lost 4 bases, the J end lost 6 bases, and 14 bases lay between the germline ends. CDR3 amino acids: CASSSRTTGDTQYF. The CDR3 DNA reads TGTGCCAGCAGCTCACGGACGACGGGGGATACGCAGTATTTT.

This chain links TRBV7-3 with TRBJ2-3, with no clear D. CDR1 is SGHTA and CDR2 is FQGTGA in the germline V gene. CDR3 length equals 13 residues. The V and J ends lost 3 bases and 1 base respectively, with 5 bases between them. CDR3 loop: CASSFPGTDTQYF. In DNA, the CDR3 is TGTGCCAGCAGCTTTCCAGGCACAGATACGCAGTATTTT.

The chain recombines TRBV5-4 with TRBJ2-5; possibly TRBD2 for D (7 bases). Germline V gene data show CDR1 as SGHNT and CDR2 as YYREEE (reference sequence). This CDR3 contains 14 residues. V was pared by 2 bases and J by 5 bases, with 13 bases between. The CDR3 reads CASSLRGGKETQYF. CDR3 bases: TGTGCCAGCAGCTTAAGGGGGGGAAAGGAGACCCAGTACTTC.